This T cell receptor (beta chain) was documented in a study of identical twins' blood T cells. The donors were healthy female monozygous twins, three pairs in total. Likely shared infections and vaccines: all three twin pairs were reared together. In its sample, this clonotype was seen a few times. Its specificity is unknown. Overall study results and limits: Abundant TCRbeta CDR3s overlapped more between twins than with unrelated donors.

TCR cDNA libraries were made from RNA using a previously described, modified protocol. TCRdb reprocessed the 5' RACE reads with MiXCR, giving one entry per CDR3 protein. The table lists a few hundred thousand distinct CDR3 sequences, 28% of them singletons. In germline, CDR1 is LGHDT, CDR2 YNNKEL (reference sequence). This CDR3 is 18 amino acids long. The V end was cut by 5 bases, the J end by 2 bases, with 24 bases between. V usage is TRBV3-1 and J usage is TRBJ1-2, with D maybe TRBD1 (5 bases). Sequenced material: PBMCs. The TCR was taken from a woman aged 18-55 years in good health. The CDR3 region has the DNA TGTGCCAGCAGCGACGACCCCTCCCATGGGGGGGGGAACTATGGCTACACCTTC. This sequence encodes CASSDDPSHGGGNYGYTF.